The 23 T cell receptor beta chains below all came from one sample that was sequenced in a study of T cells in Graves' hyperthyroidism and ophthalmopathy. RNA transcripts yielded amplified TCR beta CDR3 regions. Carried out on the TCR CDR3, a first-round RT-PCR used the HTBI primer set. TCRdb analysed the multiplex PCR reads with MiXCR anew, one entry per CDR3 protein. Of around 450,000 distinct CDR3 sequences listed, about 15% are singletons. Sequenced sample: blood. The receptors come from a woman aged 18-29 years with Graves' hyperthyroidism.

This clonotype has ten or more counts. The chain combines TRBV6-1 with TRBJ2-2; TRBD2 matches at 7 bases. CDR1 is MNHNS, CDR2 SASEGT, per germline. After removal of 7 bases from V and 3 bases from J, the junction contained 8 bases not matched to a gene. The length of the CDR3 is 15 residues. Written as DNA, the CDR3 is TGTGCCAGCACGGGAGGAACTGGTCACACCGGGGAGCTGTTTTTT. Encoded protein: CASTGGTGHTGELFF.

This clonotype was recorded many times. The chain has TRBV11-3 and TRBJ2-5; D unclear. There are 14 residues in the CDR3. Germline V gene lookup returns CDR1 SGHNT and CDR2 YENEEA. V was shortened by 1 base and J by 2 bases, with 8 bases between the two germline ends. In nucleotides, the CDR3 is TGTGCCAGCAGCTTAGGCCAGGCTCAAGAGACCCAGTACTTC. Translating gives CASSLGQAQETQYF.

The table lists this clonotype with many counts. The rearrangement joins TRBV6-5 to TRBJ2-1; possible D gene TRBD2, 6 bases. CDR3 size: 17 residues. V dropped 0 bases and J dropped 0 bases, with 12 bases sitting between them. Germline V CDR1 and CDR2: MNHEY, SVGAGI. The DNA for the CDR3 is TGTGCCAGCAGTTACTCAGAGGGACTGAGCTCCTACAATGAGCAGTTCTTC. Translated, it gives CASSYSEGLSSYNEQFF.

This clonotype was counted at least ten times. This chain joins TRBV7-8 and TRBJ2-4; 8 bases line up with TRBD1. After removal of 5 bases from V and 4 bases from J, the junction contained 10 bases not matched to a gene. In germline, CDR1 is SGHVS, CDR2 FQNEAQ. The CDR3 loop spans 16 amino acids. As DNA, the CDR3 is TGTGCCAGCAGCCTCCGGACAGGGTCCTTGAAAAACATTCAGTACTTC. As protein: CASSLRTGSLKNIQYF.

This chain joins TRBV29-1 and TRBJ2-1, with unresolved D. Trimming took 0 bases from V and 9 from J, leaving 9 bases between them. The CDR3 sequence is 12 residues long. Per germline, CDR1 SQVTM and CDR2 ANQGSEA. CDR3 sequence (DNA): TGCAGCGTTGAAGATGACGGTATTGAGCAGTTCTTC. Translating it yields CSVEDDGIEQFF.

This clonotype has more than one count but fewer than ten. V usage is TRBV24-1 and J usage is TRBJ1-4, with unresolved D. The germline V gene encodes CDR1 KGHDR and CDR2 SFDVKD. The CDR3 loop spans 14 amino acids. Trimming removed 6 bases at V and 4 bases at J, with 11 bases between. The CDR3 is CATSSSRDNEKLFF. CDR3 DNA sequence: TGTGCCACCAGTTCTTCAAGGGATAATGAAAAACTGTTTTTT.

The chain links TRBV12-3 or TRBV12-4 to TRBJ2-3, with no clear D. Trimming pared 3 bases from V and 0 bases from J, leaving 10 bases between. The CDR3 consists of 15 residues. CDR3 bases: TGTGCCAGCAGTTTTGAGCGTACTAGCACAGATACGCAGTATTTT. Translating it yields CASSFERTSTDTQYF.

This clonotype has a handful of counts. The J gene is TRBJ1-6, the V gene TRBV20-1; D is undetermined. The germline CDR1 and CDR2 sequences are DFQATT and SNEGSKA (reference sequence). V was pared by 0 bases and J by 4 bases, with 7 bases between. This CDR3 is 14 amino acids long. As DNA, the CDR3 is TGCAGTGCTAGAGATCGGACTTATAATTCACCCCTCCACTTT. Translation gives CSARDRTYNSPLHF.

This rearrangement joins TRBV9 to TRBJ2-1; the D gene is possibly TRBD1 (6 bases). The CDR3 covers 14 residues. V was cut by 1 base and J by 8 bases, with 13 bases left in between. The V gene's germline CDR1 is SGDLS and CDR2 YYNGEE. CDR3 bases: TGTGCCAGCAGCGTACGTTGGGGGCAGGATGAGCAGTTCTTC. As protein: CASSVRWGQDEQFF.

This clonotype was recorded a few times. The chain recombines TRBV27 with TRBJ1-6, with a possible D match to TRBD1 (6 bases). Per germline, CDR1 MNHEY and CDR2 SMNVEV (reference sequence). V lost 6 bases and J lost 4, with 16 bases in between. This CDR3 contains 16 residues. This CDR3 reads CASSLSDGQYNSPLHF. CDR3 DNA sequence: TGTGCCAGCAGCCTCTCTGACGGACAGTATAATTCACCCCTCCACTTT.

Many counts were recorded for this clonotype. The chain couples TRBV13 to TRBJ2-7; D is uncertain. V lost 2 bases, J lost 6 bases, and 17 bases lay in between. Per the germline V gene, CDR1 is PRHDT and CDR2 is FYEKMQ (reference sequence). The CDR3 is 15 residues long. The CDR3 DNA reads TGTGCCAGCAGCTTAAGGCCTTCAAGGTCGGGCGAGCAGTACTTC. Translating it yields CASSLRPSRSGEQYF.

The chain uses TRBV27 and TRBJ1-6; D may be TRBD1 (5 bases). V lost 5 bases to trimming and J lost 5 bases, with 13 bases between them. This CDR3 has 15 amino acids. Germline lookup yields CDR1 MNHEY and CDR2 SMNVEV (reference sequence). CDR3 region: CASSRSRANNSPLHF. For the CDR3, the DNA is TGTGCCAGCAGTAGATCCAGGGCCAATAATTCACCCCTCCACTTT.

This clonotype was detected ten times or more. This chain uses TRBV6-5 with TRBJ2-3; 11 bases line up with TRBD2. The germline V gene encodes CDR1 MNHEY and CDR2 SVGAGI. The CDR3 extends over 15 amino acids. V shed 6 bases, J shed 4 bases, and the junction held 6 bases outside the gene matches. CDR3 nucleotide sequence: TGTGCCAGCAGCTTACTAGCGGGGGCCCCAGATACGCAGTATTTT. This translates into CASSLLAGAPDTQYF.

This clonotype came up many times. The chain carries TRBV29-1 and TRBJ1-1, with D unresolved. Trimming pared 6 bases from V and 0 bases from J, leaving 11 bases between. Germline V CDR1 and CDR2: SQVTM, ANQGSEA. The CDR3 extends over 13 amino acids. This chain's CDR3 is CSVIQTLNTEAFF. CDR3 coding DNA: TGCAGCGTGATACAGACTCTGAACACTGAAGCTTTCTTT.

The genes are TRBV6-2 or TRBV6-3 and TRBJ2-3, with 8 bases aligning to TRBD1. Per the germline V gene, CDR1 is MNHEY and CDR2 is SVGEGT. The CDR3 is made up of 15 amino acids. V lost 6 bases to trimming and J lost 4 bases; unmatched junction nucleotides: 9. The CDR3 coding sequence is TGTGCCAGCAGAGGTCACTCAGGGGGCGCAGATACGCAGTATTTT. Protein product: CASRGHSGGADTQYF.

The sample holds many counts of this clonotype. The rearrangement joins TRBV3-1 to TRBJ1-2, with D unclear. Trimming took off 0 bases at V and 7 bases at J, with 9 bases between the two ends. The CDR3 covers 13 residues. The germline CDR1 and CDR2 sequences are LGHDT and YNNKEL (reference sequence). The CDR3 bases are TGTGCCAGCAGCCAAGATTCCGGGTCTGGCTACACCTTC. Its translation: CASSQDSGSGYTF.

The chain recombines TRBV12-3 or TRBV12-4 with TRBJ2-1, with 9 bases that match TRBD2. J gave up 9 bases and V 5 bases, and 14 bases lay outside the gene matches. The CDR3 loop spans 16 amino acids. The CDR3: CASSPPLAGSPPEQFF. The CDR3 DNA sequence: TGTGCCAGCAGTCCTCCCCTAGCGGGGAGTCCCCCTGAGCAGTTCTTC.

The gene calls are TRBV7-9 and TRBJ1-4, with TRBD1 identical over 10 bases. Per the germline V gene, CDR1 is SEHNR and CDR2 is FQNEAQ (reference sequence). The CDR3 is 15 residues long. V dropped 5 bases and J dropped 7; count of bases not matched to a gene: 7. CDR3 sequence reads: CASSPPTGGGEKLFF. CDR3 coding DNA: TGTGCCAGCAGCCCCCCGACAGGGGGCGGTGAAAAACTGTTTTTT.

Many counts were recorded for this clonotype. The V and J genes are TRBV11-2 and TRBJ2-7; TRBD1 matches 11 bases. The length of the CDR3 is 16 residues. The V and J ends lost 5 bases and 1 base, in that order; junction bases with no gene match: 7. Germline V gene sequence: CDR1 SGHAT, CDR2 FQNNGV. CDR3 protein: CASSNAGQGASYEQYF. The CDR3 DNA is TGTGCCAGCAGCAACGCCGGACAGGGGGCTTCCTACGAGCAGTACTTC.

This clonotype was counted a few times. This chain connects TRBV7-9 to TRBJ2-1; D unclear. The ends were cut back, 11 bases at V and 4 bases at J, with 15 bases in the middle. The CDR3 totals 13 residues. Germline V gene data show CDR1 as SEHNR and CDR2 as FQNEAQ (reference sequence). The CDR3 here is CAVWVSSYNEQFF. CDR3 DNA sequence: TGTGCCGTCTGGGTCTCCTCTTACAATGAGCAGTTCTTC.

This clonotype was seen more than once but under ten times. This chain links TRBV19 with TRBJ1-1, with D unclear. V was trimmed by 1 base and J by 0 bases, leaving 15 bases between them. The CDR3 sequence is 17 residues long. The V gene's germline CDR1 is LNHDA and CDR2 SQIVND (reference sequence). In DNA, the CDR3 is TGTGCCAGTAGTATAGTTGGCAGGCCCCCCATGAACACTGAAGCTTTCTTT. Encoded protein: CASSIVGRPPMNTEAFF.

This clonotype showed up just a few times. V is TRBV25-1 and J is TRBJ1-4; D is uncertain. There are 16 residues in the CDR3. The V end lost 2 bases, the J end lost 8 bases, and 18 bases lay between the germline ends. Germline CDR1 is MGHDK and CDR2 is SYGVNS. CDR3 DNA: TGTGCCAGCAGTGAAAGGGCGTTTATGATCGGCGAAAAACTGTTTTTT. This gives the protein CASSERAFMIGEKLFF.

The V call is TRBV25-1, the J call TRBJ2-5; no firm D call. V was shortened by 5 bases and J by 5 bases, with 18 bases between the two germline ends. Germline loops: CDR1 MGHDK, CDR2 SYGVNS. The CDR3 runs 15 residues. The CDR3 bases are TGTGCCAGCAGTTCGGGCGGACGAATCGGGGAGACCCAGTACTTC. This gives the protein CASSSGGRIGETQYF. Drawing the rest from reference TRBV25-1 and TRBJ2-5, the complete variable domain is EADIYQTPRYLVIGTGKKITLECSQTMGHDKMYWYQQDPGMELHLIHYSYGVNSTEKGDLSSESTVSRIRTEHFPLTLESARPSHTSQYLCASSSGGRIGETQYFGPGTRLLVL.